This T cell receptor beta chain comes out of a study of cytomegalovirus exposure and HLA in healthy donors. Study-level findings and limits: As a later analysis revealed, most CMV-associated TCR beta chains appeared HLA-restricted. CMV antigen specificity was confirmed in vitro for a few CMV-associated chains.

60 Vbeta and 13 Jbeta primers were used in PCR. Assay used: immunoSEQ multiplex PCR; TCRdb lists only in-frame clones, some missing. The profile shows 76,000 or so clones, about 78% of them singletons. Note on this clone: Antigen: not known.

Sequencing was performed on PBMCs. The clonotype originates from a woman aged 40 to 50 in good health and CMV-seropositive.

The CDR3 DNA is TGTGCCGAAGGAGAAAACCAAGAGACCCAGTACTTC. It codes for CAEGENQETQYF. The chain recombines TRBV30 with TRBJ2-5; D ambiguous. The CDR3 has 12 amino acids. V lost 8 bases and J 0 bases, leaving 10 bases between the germline ends. Germline CDR1 and CDR2: GTSNPN and SVGIG (reference sequence).